A single sample is the source of the 2 T cell receptor beta chains below, sequenced in a study of response to subunit inactivated influenza vaccine. TCRdb ran MiXCR on the RT-PCR reads and lists one entry per CDR3 protein. The table has 550,000 to 800,000 distinct CDR3 sequences, approximately 14% seen once; the top ten hold 11%. Source: PBMCs from blood, taken approximately 12 days after vaccination. The source of these receptors is a man over 45 who received an inactivated influenza vaccine.

There are a few counts of this clonotype. The chain joins TRBV12-3 or TRBV12-4 to TRBJ2-2, with 8 bases aligning to TRBD2. Trimming cost V 5 bases and J 1 base; bases outside gene matches: 9. The CDR3 is 17 residues long. The DNA of the CDR3 is TGTGCCAGCAGTCCCCCCTTCCGGGGGGGGAACACCGGGGAGCTGTTTTTT. Amino acids: CASSPPFRGGNTGELFF.

This clonotype was recorded at least ten times. J is TRBJ1-1 and V is TRBV5-1; possible D gene TRBD1, 6 bases. Trimming pared 4 bases from V and 1 base from J, leaving 11 bases between. The CDR3 consists of 14 residues. Germline V lookup: CDR1 SGHRS, CDR2 YFSETQ. The CDR3 sequence: CASSLQGKNTEAFF. Written as DNA, the CDR3 is TGCGCCAGCAGCCTCCAGGGGAAGAACACTGAAGCTTTCTTT.